The rows below give T cell receptor beta chains drawn from one sample of a study of cytomegalovirus exposure and HLA in healthy donors. Clones were sequenced by immunoSEQ multiplex PCR, and TCRdb holds only the in-frame ones, with some missing. This table holds about 180,000 clones, approximately 80% found once. The sequencing sample was made of PBMCs. Every receptor here comes from a boy aged 2 to 10 in good health and CMV-seronegative. CDR3s include the opening cysteine and the closing phenylalanine or tryptophan. The D gene is left open where the match is weak. A clone size is listed for some rows: how often the clone was seen (once, few, many), or a class if it is expanded.

NA,15,NA,TRBV30,TRBJ2-3,CAWSVVGGGTDTQYF,TGTGCCTGGAGTGTTGTAGGGGGGGGGACAGATACGCAGTATTTT
NA,14,TRBD1,TRBV7-9,TRBJ1-1,CASSPGQGNTEAFF,TGTGCCAGCAGCCCAGGACAGGGGAACACTGAAGCTTTCTTT
NA,15,TRBD2,TRBV4-3,TRBJ2-1,CASSNGTSEYNEQFF,TGCGCCAGCAGCAACGGGACTAGCGAATACAATGAGCAGTTCTTC
few,12,NA,TRBV29-1,TRBJ1-5,CSAGVGNQPQHF,TGCAGCGCCGGGGTAGGAAATCAGCCCCAGCATTTT
NA,13,TRBD1,TRBV19,TRBJ2-7,CASSKTGSYEQYF,TGTGCCAGTAGTAAGACAGGGTCCTACGAGCAGTACTTC
NA,17,TRBD2,TRBV4-2,TRBJ2-5,CASSQDYQREGHETQYF,TGTGCCAGCAGCCAAGATTACCAGCGGGAGGGCCACGAGACCCAGTACTTC
once,17,NA,TRBV29-1,TRBJ1-1,CSVENGGGVRGNTEAFF,TGCAGCGTTGAAAACGGGGGTGGGGTTAGGGGGAACACTGAAGCTTTCTTT
NA,13,NA,TRBV2,TRBJ1-5,CASSAGSDQPQHF,TGTGCCAGCAGTGCGGGGAGCGATCAGCCCCAGCATTTT
NA,14,NA,TRBV27,TRBJ2-7,CASSLGGAGYEQYF,TGTGCCAGCAGTTTAGGCGGGGCGGGTTACGAGCAGTACTTC
NA,15,NA,TRBV9,TRBJ2-3,CASSVEAARTDTQYF,TGTGCCAGCAGCGTCGAGGCCGCACGCACAGATACGCAGTATTTT
few,14,NA,TRBV9,TRBJ2-5,CASSVDAGEETQYF,TGTGCCAGCAGCGTAGATGCAGGGGAAGAGACCCAGTACTTC
NA,17,NA,TRBV4-1,TRBJ2-1,CASSQPFHMPRHNEQFF,TGCGCCAGCAGCCAACCCTTCCACATGCCCCGCCACAATGAGCAGTTCTTC
NA,14,NA,TRBV5-1,TRBJ1-4,CASSLRTANEKLFF,TGCGCCAGCAGCTTAAGGACAGCGAATGAAAAACTGTTTTTT
few,16,TRBD2,TRBV29-1,TRBJ2-1,CSVEDQAGGPYNEQFF,TGCAGCGTTGAAGATCAAGCGGGGGGCCCCTACAATGAGCAGTTCTTC
NA,16,TRBD1,TRBV6-1,TRBJ1-2,CASSEWWGQGGNGYTF,TGTGCCAGCAGTGAATGGTGGGGACAGGGCGGTAATGGCTACACCTTC
NA,13,NA,TRBV9,TRBJ2-3,CASSVGTYDTQYF,TGTGCCAGCAGCGTAGGCACCTACGATACGCAGTATTTT
NA,16,TRBD2,TRBV13,TRBJ2-7,CASSSRRLAGVSEQYF,TGTGCCAGCAGCTCCAGACGACTAGCGGGAGTTAGCGAGCAGTACTTC
NA,12,NA,TRBV19,TRBJ1-4,CASEGQNEKLFF,TGTGCCAGCGAAGGACAGAATGAAAAACTGTTTTTT
NA,15,NA,TRBV28,TRBJ1-4,CATEQGKRANEKLFF,TGTGCCACCGAGCAGGGAAAGAGAGCTAATGAAAAACTGTTTTTT
NA,15,NA,TRBV5-1,TRBJ1-1,CASSPRVAMNTEAFF,TGCGCCAGCAGCCCCAGGGTTGCTATGAACACTGAAGCTTTCTTT
NA,15,TRBD1,TRBV5-1,TRBJ2-3,CASSMGTGSTDTQYF,TGCGCCAGCAGCATGGGGACAGGGAGCACAGATACGCAGTATTTT
NA,17,TRBD2,TRBV9,TRBJ2-1,CASSVAEGGGAYNEQFF,TGTGCCAGCAGCGTAGCGGAGGGTGGGGGGGCCTACAATGAGCAGTTCTTC
NA,13,NA,TRBV6-5,TRBJ2-1,CATTGGPNNEQFF,TGTGCCACCACGGGGGGCCCGAACAATGAGCAGTTCTTC
NA,16,NA,TRBV4-2,TRBJ2-1,CASSQEGRPSRGEQFF,TGTGCCAGCAGCCAAGAGGGTCGACCCTCGAGAGGTGAGCAGTTCTTC
NA,18,TRBD2,TRBV19,TRBJ2-2,CASSLRLAGAANTGELFF,TGTGCCAGTAGTCTTCGACTAGCGGGGGCCGCGAACACCGGGGAGCTGTTTTTT
NA,16,TRBD2,TRBV27,TRBJ2-1,CASSGPGLAGVREQFF,TGTGCCAGCAGTGGGCCGGGACTAGCGGGAGTTCGTGAGCAGTTCTTC
NA,15,TRBD1,TRBV6-5,TRBJ1-2,CASSVSGGMYYGYTF,TGTGCCAGCAGTGTATCAGGGGGGATGTACTATGGCTACACCTTC
NA,15,TRBD1,TRBV6-5,TRBJ1-1,CASSTGTASNTEAFF,TGTGCCAGCAGTACCGGGACAGCTTCGAACACTGAAGCTTTCTTT
NA,16,TRBD1,TRBV4-1,TRBJ1-4,CASSQVLGQGDEKLFF,TGCGCCAGCAGCCAAGTATTAGGACAGGGAGATGAAAAACTGTTTTTT
NA,15,TRBD1,TRBV30,TRBJ2-3,CAIDRGEASTDTQYF,TGTGCCATCGACAGGGGAGAGGCTAGCACAGATACGCAGTATTTT
NA,15,TRBD2,TRBV6-5,TRBJ2-1,CASSYKREGVHEQFF,TGTGCCAGCAGTTACAAGCGGGAGGGGGTGCATGAGCAGTTCTTC
NA,18,NA,TRBV28,TRBJ1-1,CASSGVRDKGKGGYEAFF,TGTGCCAGCAGTGGGGTCCGGGACAAAGGGAAGGGAGGGTATGAAGCTTTCTTT
NA,17,TRBD1,TRBV9,TRBJ2-2,CASSRSTGAPWTGELFF,TGTGCCAGCAGCCGATCAACAGGGGCGCCGTGGACCGGGGAGCTGTTTTTT
NA,15,TRBD1,TRBV30,TRBJ2-2,CAWSVQGAEAGELFF,TGTGCCTGGAGTGTTCAGGGGGCTGAGGCCGGGGAGCTGTTTTTT
NA,15,NA,TRBV4-1,TRBJ1-1,CASSQDWGEATEAFF,TGCGCCAGCAGCCAAGATTGGGGGGAGGCGACTGAAGCTTTCTTT
NA,18,NA,TRBV19,TRBJ2-6,CASSIVYRESSGANVLTF,TGTGCCAGTAGTATAGTATACAGGGAGAGCTCTGGGGCCAACGTCCTGACTTTC
few,16,NA,TRBV29-1,TRBJ2-1,CSVNLAGPRSYNEQFF,TGCAGCGTGAACCTCGCGGGGCCCCGCTCCTACAATGAGCAGTTCTTC
NA,15,TRBD2,TRBV4-2,TRBJ2-7,CASSQGLASSYEQYF,TGTGCCAGCAGCCAAGGACTAGCGAGCTCCTACGAGCAGTACTTC
NA,15,NA,TRBV27,TRBJ1-4,CASSLGWGDNEKLFF,TGTGCCAGCAGTTTAGGGTGGGGCGACAATGAAAAACTGTTTTTT
NA,15,TRBD2,TRBV19,TRBJ2-1,CASRSSGGAYNEQFF,TGTGCCAGCCGATCTAGCGGGGGGGCCTACAATGAGCAGTTCTTC
NA,16,NA,TRBV12-5,TRBJ1-2,CASGLYPPRGDYGYTF,TGTGCTAGTGGTTTATATCCCCCCCGGGGGGACTATGGCTACACCTTC
NA,13,TRBD1,TRBV6-1,TRBJ1-6,CASSMDRHSPLHF,TGTGCCAGCAGCATGGACAGGCATTCACCCCTCCACTTT
NA,15,TRBD2,TRBV7-9,TRBJ2-5,CASSLGASGQETQYF,TGTGCCAGCAGCTTAGGTGCTAGCGGACAAGAGACCCAGTACTTC
NA,18,NA,TRBV19,TRBJ1-3,CASSALNRKRDSGNTIYF,TGTGCCAGTAGTGCGCTGAACAGAAAACGAGACTCTGGAAACACCATATATTTT
once,16,TRBD1,TRBV6-6,TRBJ1-4,CASSKLQGAILEKLFF,TGTGCCAGCAGTAAGCTACAGGGGGCTATCCTTGAAAAACTGTTTTTT
NA,14,NA,TRBV29-1,TRBJ2-5,CSVEETGEGWAQYF,TGCAGCGTTGAGGAGACAGGGGAGGGATGGGCCCAGTACTTC
NA,14,NA,TRBV7-8,TRBJ2-5,CASSLIRGVETQYF,TGTGCCAGCAGCCTAATCAGGGGGGTGGAGACCCAGTACTTC
NA,14,TRBD2,TRBV6-5,TRBJ2-1,CASRPDAGGREQFF,TGTGCCAGCAGACCTGACGCGGGGGGGCGTGAGCAGTTCTTC
NA,13,NA,TRBV14,TRBJ2-7,CASSHLQSYEQYF,TGTGCCAGCAGCCATCTACAGTCCTACGAGCAGTACTTC
NA,13,TRBD1,TRBV14,TRBJ2-7,CASSGQGFGEQYF,TGTGCCAGCAGCGGACAGGGATTTGGCGAGCAGTACTTC